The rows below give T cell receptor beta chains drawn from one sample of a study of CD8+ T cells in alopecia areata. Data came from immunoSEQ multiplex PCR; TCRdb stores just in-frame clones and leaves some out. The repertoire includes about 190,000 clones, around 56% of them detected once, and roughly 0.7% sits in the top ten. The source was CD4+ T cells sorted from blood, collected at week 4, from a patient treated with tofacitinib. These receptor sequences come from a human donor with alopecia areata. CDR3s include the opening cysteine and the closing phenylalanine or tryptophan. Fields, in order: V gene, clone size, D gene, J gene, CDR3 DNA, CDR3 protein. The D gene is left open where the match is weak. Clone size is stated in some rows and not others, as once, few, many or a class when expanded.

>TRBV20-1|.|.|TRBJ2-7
TGCAGTGCTAGACCCGCCTACGAGCAGTACTTC
CSARPAYEQYF
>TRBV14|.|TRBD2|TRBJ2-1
TGTGCCAGCAGCCAGGACACTAGCGGGACCGCGTGGAATGAGCAGTTCTTC
CASSQDTSGTAWNEQFF
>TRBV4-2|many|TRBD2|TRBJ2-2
TGTGCCAGCAGCCCGCGGGAGGGTGATACCGGGGAGCTGTTTTTT
CASSPREGDTGELFF
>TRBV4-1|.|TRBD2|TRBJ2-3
TGCGCCAGCAGCCAAGACCGGGAGGCCCTAGATACGCAGTATTTT
CASSQDREALDTQYF
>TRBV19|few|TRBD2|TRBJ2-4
TGTGCCAGTAGTATAACTAGCGGGAGGCCATACTTC
CASSITSGRPYF
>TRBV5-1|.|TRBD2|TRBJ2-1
TGCGCCAGCAGCTTACGTCCGGGACTAGCCGGATTAGGGTTCTTC
CASSLRPGLAGLGFF
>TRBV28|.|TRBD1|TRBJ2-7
TGTGCCAGCAGTTCCACAGGGGGGCTATTCTACGAGCAGTACTTC
CASSSTGGLFYEQYF
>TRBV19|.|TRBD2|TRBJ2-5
TGTGCCAGTAGTATCTCCGGAGGGCGGGAGCGGGAGACCCAGTACTTC
CASSISGGRERETQYF
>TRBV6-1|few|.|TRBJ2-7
TGTGCCAGCAGTGGGTCTGGCCCCTACGAGCAGTACTTC
CASSGSGPYEQYF
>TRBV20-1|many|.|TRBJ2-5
TGCAGTGCGACAGATCAAGAGACCCAGTACTTC
CSATDQETQYF
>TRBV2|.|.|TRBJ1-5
TGTGCCAGCACCACCTACCGCAGCAATCAGCCCCAGCATTTT
CASTTYRSNQPQHF
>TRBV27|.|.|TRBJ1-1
TGTGCCAGCAGTGGAATTACAGGTCCTCGGACTGAAGCTTTCTTT
CASSGITGPRTEAFF
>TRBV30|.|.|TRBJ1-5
TGTGCCTGGAGTGTAGGGATGAGGGGCAATCAGCCCCAGCATTTT
CAWSVGMRGNQPQHF
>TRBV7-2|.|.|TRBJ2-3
TGTGCCAGCAGCTCGGCGGATACGCAGTATTTT
CASSSADTQYF
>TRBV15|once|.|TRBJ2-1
TGTGCCACCAGCAGAAAACCTCCGTACAATGAGCAGTTCTTC
CATSRKPPYNEQFF
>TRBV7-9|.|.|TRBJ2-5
TGTGCCAGCAGCCCCCAAGAGACCCAGTACTTC
CASSPQETQYF
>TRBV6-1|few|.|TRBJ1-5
TGTGCCAGCAGGCTGGGACCGGTCAATCAGCCCCAGCATTTT
CASRLGPVNQPQHF